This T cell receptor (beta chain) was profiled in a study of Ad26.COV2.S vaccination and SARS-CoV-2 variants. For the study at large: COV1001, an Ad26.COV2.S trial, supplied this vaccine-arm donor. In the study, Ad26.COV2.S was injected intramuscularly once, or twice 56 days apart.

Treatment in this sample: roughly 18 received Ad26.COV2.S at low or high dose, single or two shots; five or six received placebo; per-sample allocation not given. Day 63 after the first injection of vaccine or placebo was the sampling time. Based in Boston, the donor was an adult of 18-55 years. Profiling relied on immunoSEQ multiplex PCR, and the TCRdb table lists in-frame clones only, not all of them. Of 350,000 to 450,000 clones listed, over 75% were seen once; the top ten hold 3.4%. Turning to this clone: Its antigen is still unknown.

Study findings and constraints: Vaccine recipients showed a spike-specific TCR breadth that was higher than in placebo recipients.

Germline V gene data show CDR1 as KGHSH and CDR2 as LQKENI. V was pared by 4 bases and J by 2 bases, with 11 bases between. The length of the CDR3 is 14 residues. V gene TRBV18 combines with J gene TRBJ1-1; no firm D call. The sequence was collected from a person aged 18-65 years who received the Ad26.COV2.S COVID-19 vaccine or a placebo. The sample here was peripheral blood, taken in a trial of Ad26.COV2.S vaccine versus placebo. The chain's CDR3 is CASSLSGSNTEAFF. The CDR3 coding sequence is TGTGCCAGCTCACTCTCCGGGAGCAACACTGAAGCTTTCTTT. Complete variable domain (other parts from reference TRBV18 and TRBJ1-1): NAGVMQNPRHLVRRRGQEARLRCSPMKGHSHVYWYRQLPEEGLKFMVYLQKENIIDESGMPKERFSAEFPKEGPSILRIQQVVRGDSAAYFCASSLSGSNTEAFFGQGTRLTVV.